In its sample, the clone carrying this T cell receptor (beta chain) was seen once. The antigen is undetermined. Sequenced by immunoSEQ multiplex PCR; TCRdb stores in-frame clones only, minus some. The data contain roughly 320,000 clones, 85% to 90% of them singletons. This record comes from a study of Ad26.COV2.S vaccination and SARS-CoV-2 variants. Whole-study results and caveats: Reported post-vaccination CD8+ and CD4+ T cell responses to spike showed substantial breadth. People who got the vaccine had more spike-specific TCR breadth than people who got placebo. Breadth measured for non-spike TCRs was similar across vaccine and placebo recipients.

Described treatment: over 15 received Ad26.COV2.S at low or high dose, single or two shots; about 5 received placebo; per-sample allocation not given. Collection of the samples took place on day 63 after the first injection of vaccine or placebo. In Boston, the donor was an adult between 18-55 years of age. V lost 3 bases to trimming and J lost 2 bases, with 13 bases between them. Looked up from germline, CDR1 is LGHDT and CDR2 is YNNKEL (reference sequence). CDR3 size: 15 residues. This rearrangement joins TRBV3-1 (or the pseudogene TRBV3-2) to TRBJ2-5; maybe TRBD1 (6 bases). Sequencing was performed on peripheral blood, taken in a trial of Ad26.COV2.S vaccine versus placebo. The receptor was derived from a person aged 18-60 years who received the Ad26.COV2.S COVID-19 vaccine or a placebo. The CDR3 DNA is TGTGCCAGCAGCCACAAAAGGGGGTATCAAGAGACCCAGTACTTC. Residues: CASSHKRGYQETQYF.